A selection of T cell receptor beta chains follows, all from one sample in a study of OX40 agonist ivuxolimab in advanced cancers. Generated by immunoSEQ multiplex PCR, the TCRdb table keeps only in-frame clones and is missing some. The sample consists of 98,000 or so clones, 94% of them appearing once. The source was CD4+ or CD8+ T cells sorted from blood, collected in a trial of the OX40 agonist ivuxolimab. These receptors all stem from an adult with an advanced solid tumor such as melanoma, head and neck, liver or kidney cancer. The CDR3 runs from the conserved cysteine through the conserved F or W.

TRBV5-1,CASERDRGLQQYF
TRBV7-9,CASSLSGTGKNEQYF
TRBV19,CASGVTDTQYF
TRBV5-5,CASSLAGGEETQYF
TRBV6-5,CASRRSGIGQPQHF
TRBV7-6,CASSLESLAGAANTGELFF
TRBV7-2,CASSEDRGETQYF
TRBV6-5,CASSYSRMSDTEAFF
TRBV11-3,CASSLRNEKLFF
TRBV5-3,CARSAVGCTDTQYF
TRBV11-2,CASSFFDREGTQYF
TRBV9,CASSVSGNGANYGYTF
TRBV5-1,CASSPQTGQRSGNTIYF
TRBV18,CASSPDRVMYEQYF
TRBV6-4,CASSTRLAPDTQYF
TRBV7-9,CASSVRQGGNTEAFF
TRBV11-2,CASSRTGVGGPLHF
TRBV6-1,CASSEPPGQGDTEAFF
TRBV23-1,CASSQSGRGNQPQHF
TRBV5-1,CASSWGSMRAEAFF
TRBV5-4,CASSLDRGGETQYF
TRBV9,CASSVARGRNTGELFF
TRBV10-3,CAISDPGQLETQYF
TRBV5-6,CASSHRGGANTIYF
TRBV29-1,CSVDGTTSGYTF
TRBV5-4,CASSPGTDRYGYGYTF
TRBV12-5,CASGLPRTGEETQYF
TRBV7-2,CASSLGQGLYGYTF
TRBV5-1,CASSLDRGLGYTF
TRBV29-1,CSVEVHRRDEKLFF
TRBV19,CASSMGQAFEAFF
TRBV25-1,CASSPRTGGNQETQYF
TRBV28,CASTGMTEWGGYTF
TRBV11-2,CASSPGGLAGGPGDEQFF
TRBV19,CASTDVAGGTDTQYF
TRBV19,CASRKDRVSNQPQHF
TRBV30,CAWSVLTGTSTDTQYF
TRBV27,CASSFPDRRYTGELFF
TRBV11-2,CASGTSGMSYEQYF
TRBV2,CATNRGPDQPQHF
TRBV9,CASSPPETDTQYF
TRBV6-1,CASSDPLGGNNSPLHF
TRBV2,CASSERRSHNGNTIYF
TRBV7-9,CASSFKAGGSPLHF
TRBV19,CASSFQGAIRTGELFF
TRBV19,CASSILGGRISTDTQYF
TRBV14,CASSQERRAGGYTF
TRBV7-8,CASSRYLTENTEAFF
TRBV7-8,CASSKPRDRDGEKLFF
TRBV27,CASSLGQAPEAFF